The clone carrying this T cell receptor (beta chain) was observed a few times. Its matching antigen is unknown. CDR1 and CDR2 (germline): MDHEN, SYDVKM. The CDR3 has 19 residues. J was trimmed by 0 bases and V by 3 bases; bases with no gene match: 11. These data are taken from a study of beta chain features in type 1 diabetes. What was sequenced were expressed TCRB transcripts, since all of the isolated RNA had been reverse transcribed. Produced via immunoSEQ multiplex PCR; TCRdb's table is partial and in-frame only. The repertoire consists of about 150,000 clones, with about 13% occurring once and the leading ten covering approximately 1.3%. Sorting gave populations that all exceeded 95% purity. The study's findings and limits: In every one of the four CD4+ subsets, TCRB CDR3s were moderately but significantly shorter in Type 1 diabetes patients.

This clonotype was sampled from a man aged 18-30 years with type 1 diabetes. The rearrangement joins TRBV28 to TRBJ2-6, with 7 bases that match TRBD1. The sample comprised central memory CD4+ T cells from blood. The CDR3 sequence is CASSFRTGTDLSGANVLTF. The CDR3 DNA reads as TGTGCCAGCAGTTTCCGGACCGGGACAGACCTCTCTGGGGCCAACGTCCTGACTTTC.